This T cell receptor (beta chain) was captured in a study of blood T cell repertoires in COVID-19. V was pared by 4 bases and J by 4 bases, with 3 bases of the junction left unmatched. CDR1 MNHEY and CDR2 SVGAGI come from the germline V gene. CDR3 size: 14 residues. Here immunoSEQ multiplex PCR was the method, and the copy in TCRdb shows in-frame clones only, minus some. Of about 150,000 clones listed, about four fifths are singletons. The sample was peripheral blood. The receptor was derived from a woman of 80 years or more with acute or convalescent COVID-19. This chain connects TRBV6-5 to TRBJ1-4; 7 bases line up with TRBD1. CDR3 coding DNA: TGTGCCAGCAGTTCGACAGGGTTTAATGAAAAACTGTTTTTT. Translated: CASSSTGFNEKLFF.